The rows below give T cell receptor beta chains drawn from one sample of a study of STAT3 mutations in large granular lymphocyte leukemia. Produced via immunoSEQ multiplex PCR; TCRdb's table is partial and in-frame only. The sample records fewer than 15,000 clones, 88% being singletons. Sequenced material: PBMCs. All receptors derive from a human donor with T large granular lymphocyte leukemia. Some clones in this sample may be carry-over from other donors' samples. CDR3s include the opening cysteine and the closing phenylalanine or tryptophan. The D gene is left open where the match is weak. Size is stated for part of the rows, as once, few or many counts, or as a class when the clone is expanded.

>TRBV5-1|.|TRBJ2-3|.
TGCGCCAGCAGCTTCCAATTCACAGATACGCAGTATTTT
CASSFQFTDTQYF
>TRBV27|TRBD2|TRBJ2-7|.
TGTGCCAGCAGTTTACGGACTAGTTACGAGCAGTACTTC
CASSLRTSYEQYF
>TRBV5-1|TRBD1|TRBJ2-1|.
TGCGCCAGCAGCTTGGAGGGGGCCCCAAACAATGAGCAGTTCTTC
CASSLEGAPNNEQFF
>TRBV19|.|TRBJ2-1|.
TGTGCCAGTAGCCCTACAGGTTCCTCCTACAATGAGCAGTTCTTC
CASSPTGSSYNEQFF
>TRBV5-1|.|TRBJ1-2|.
TGCGCCAGCAGCTTGCGGGGGGCCCCCCCAGATGGCTACACCTTC
CASSLRGAPPDGYTF
>TRBV7-9|TRBD2|TRBJ2-1|.
TGTGCCAGCAGCTCTCCAATAGCGGGAGGGCCCGGGGATGAGCAGTTCTTC
CASSSPIAGGPGDEQFF
>TRBV18|TRBD1|TRBJ2-1|.
TGTGCCAGCTCACCACTCCAGGGGGCCTACAATGAGCAGTTCTTC
CASSPLQGAYNEQFF
>TRBV6-5|.|TRBJ1-1|.
TGTGCCAGCAGTTACCGACAGCGCACTGAAGCTTTCTTT
CASSYRQRTEAFF
>TRBV9|.|TRBJ1-2|.
TGTGCCAGCAGCGTAGATCTTGGAGGGGAAGGCTACACCTTC
CASSVDLGGEGYTF
>TRBV28|.|TRBJ1-5|once
TGTGCCAGCAGTTTCTCGCAAAATCAGCCCCAGCATTTT
CASSFSQNQPQHF
>TRBV5-6|TRBD1|TRBJ2-7|.
TGTGCCAGCAGCTTTTTTGGACAGGGAGCCCACGAGCAGTACTTC
CASSFFGQGAHEQYF
>TRBV5-1|TRBD1|TRBJ2-5|few
TGCGCCAGCAGCTTGGGGGGACAGGGCCAAGAGACCCAGTACTTC
CASSLGGQGQETQYF
>TRBV4-3|.|TRBJ1-4|.
TGCGCCAGCAGCCAAGAGGGGACCGAGGCTAATGAAAAACTGTTTTTT
CASSQEGTEANEKLFF
>TRBV9|.|TRBJ1-2|.
TGTGCCAGCAGCTATTCACCAGGGAACTATGGCTACACCTTC
CASSYSPGNYGYTF
>TRBV27|.|TRBJ1-3|medium-sized
TGTGCCAGCAGTTTATCCCTAGGAAACACCATATATTTT
CASSLSLGNTIYF
>TRBV15|.|TRBJ1-6|.
TGTGCCACCAGCAGGGACAGAAATTCACCCCTCCACTTT
CATSRDRNSPLHF
>TRBV5-1|.|TRBJ1-1|.
TGCGCCAGCAGCTTTGGACACAACTGGGTCTCGAACACTGAAGCTTTCTTT
CASSFGHNWVSNTEAFF
>TRBV2|.|TRBJ2-7|.
TGTGCCAGCACTTACAGAGGGGTCTACGAGCAGTACTTC
CASTYRGVYEQYF
>TRBV5-6|TRBD2|TRBJ2-6|.
TGTGCCAGCAGCACGGGACTAGCGGGAGGCTCTGGGGCCAACGTCCTGACTTTC
CASSTGLAGGSGANVLTF